This T cell receptor beta chain is from a study of a mutant IDH1 vaccine in newly diagnosed glioma. About the study: Earlier care involved radiotherapy, temozolomide, or both, and the majority received both.

Study results and caveats: Pseudoprogression seemed unlinked to shifts in top peripheral T cell clonotypes.

The V end was cut by 2 bases, the J end by 3 bases, with 9 bases between. The CDR3 is 14 amino acids. Germline CDR1 WSHSY, CDR2 SAAADI. Measured with immunoSEQ multiplex PCR; TCRdb has only the in-frame clones, and not every one. The table includes about 59,000 clones, 75% to 95% detected once. The time point: baseline, week 1 (first vaccination visit). Treatment: pre-vaccination baseline after standard-of-care therapy. Comment on this clone: Its cognate antigen is unknown.

The TCR sequence derives from a man aged 50 or older with glioma. Specimen: PBMCs, collected from a glioma patient treated with radiotherapy, temozolomide or both. The gene calls are TRBV10-2 and TRBJ2-3; TRBD1 might be the D (5 bases). CDR3 residues: CASSELRATDTQYF. The CDR3 DNA sequence: TGCGCCAGCAGTGAGCTCAGGGCGACAGATACGCAGTATTTT.